The rows below give T cell receptor beta chains drawn from one sample of a study of yellow fever vaccine responses in identical twins. In TCRdb, the RT-PCR reads were re-called with MiXCR into one record per CDR3 protein. The sample has about 18,000 distinct CDR3 sequences; about 61% are singletons. The sample consisted of T cells from blood (PBMCs), unsorted or a sorted subset (not recorded which), taken before or after yellow fever vaccination (not recorded which). The receptors come from a woman aged 18-35 years who received the yellow fever vaccine. Both conserved end residues are part of each CDR3. The D gene is left open where the match is weak. Only part of the rows carry a size: once, few, many, or a class if the clone is expanded.

d_call,v_call,j_call,clone_size,cdr3_aa,cdr3_nt
.,TRBV21-1,TRBJ1-5,.,CASSRPGGNQPQHF,TGTGCCAGCTCCAGGCCGGGGGGCAATCAGCCCCAGCATTTT
TRBD1,TRBV15,TRBJ2-5,.,CATNLGQGAIETQYF,TGTGCCACCAACCTGGGACAGGGGGCGATAGAGACCCAGTACTTC
TRBD1,TRBV20-1,TRBJ2-2,few,CSARDRVTGELFF,TGCAGTGCTCGGGACAGGGTGACCGGGGAGCTGTTTTTT
.,TRBV10-1,TRBJ1-1,.,CASSKTPVVTPNTEAFF,TGCGCCAGCAGCAAAACACCCGTCGTGACCCCGAACACTGAAGCTTTCTTT
.,TRBV3-1,TRBJ2-3,.,CASSGPRGVTDTQYF,TGTGCCAGCAGCGGACCGAGGGGGGTCACAGATACGCAGTATTTT
.,TRBV2,TRBJ1-5,few,CASSALTQGLSQPQHF,TGTGCCAGCAGTGCCCTAACACAGGGTTTGAGTCAGCCCCAGCATTTT
.,TRBV20-1,TRBJ2-1,.,CSARGPINEQFF,TGCAGTGCTAGAGGTCCCATCAATGAGCAGTTCTTC
.,TRBV18,TRBJ1-1,.,CASSPPIGALNTEAFF,TGTGCCAGCTCACCACCGATTGGGGCCTTGAACACTGAAGCTTTCTTT
TRBD2,TRBV3-1,TRBJ2-1,.,CASRQHSGGSYNEQFF,TGTGCCAGCAGACAACATAGCGGGGGTTCCTACAATGAGCAGTTCTTC
.,TRBV24-1,TRBJ2-5,few,CATSDFNGKTQYF,TGTGCCACCAGTGATTTTAACGGAAAGACCCAGTACTTC
.,TRBV5-1,TRBJ1-6,few,CASSLIGRGHNSPLHF,TGCGCCAGCAGCTTGATTGGGAGGGGTCATAATTCACCCCTCCACTTT
.,TRBV10-3,TRBJ1-3,.,CAISRDTNSGNTIYF,TGTGCCATCAGCAGGGACACAAACTCTGGAAACACCATATATTTT
.,TRBV11-2,TRBJ2-7,.,CASSLGDRYEQYF,TGTGCCAGCAGCTTAGGGGACCGCTACGAGCAGTACTTC
TRBD1,TRBV19,TRBJ2-3,.,CASSFGQGADTQYF,TGTGCCAGTAGTTTCGGACAGGGGGCGGATACGCAGTATTTT
.,TRBV7-1,TRBJ2-3,.,CASSASTVSTDTQYF,TGTGCCAGCAGCGCTTCCACAGTGAGCACAGATACGCAGTATTTT
TRBD2,TRBV20-1,TRBJ2-1,.,CSARLPSGVSYEQFF,TGCAGTGCTAGACTACCTAGCGGGGTATCATATGAGCAGTTCTTC
TRBD1,TRBV15,TRBJ1-4,few,CATSRDGTISQGAYEKLFF,TGTGCCACCAGCAGAGATGGCACCATCTCACAGGGGGCTTATGAAAAACTGTTTTTT
.,TRBV18,TRBJ2-3,.,CASSPLMSTDTQYF,TGTGCCAGCTCACCTTTAATGAGCACAGATACGCAGTATTTT
.,TRBV29-1,TRBJ2-1,.,CSALVGTQQFF,TGCAGCGCACTAGTCGGGACACAGCAGTTCTTC
.,TRBV18,TRBJ1-1,.,CASSPAQGVSEAFF,TGTGCCAGCTCACCGGCGCAAGGGGTGTCTGAAGCTTTCTTT
.,TRBV4-1,TRBJ1-1,.,CASSQVSQGRRTTEAFF,TGCGCCAGCAGCCAAGTATCCCAGGGAAGGCGTACCACTGAAGCTTTCTTT
TRBD2,TRBV20-1,TRBJ2-3,few,CSARSTSGSLDTQYF,TGCAGTGCTAGATCGACTAGCGGGAGTTTAGATACGCAGTATTTT
.,TRBV29-1,TRBJ1-1,.,CSVQGSTEAFF,TGCAGCGTTCAAGGATCTACTGAAGCTTTCTTT
TRBD1,TRBV12-3/TRBV12-4,TRBJ1-6,few,CASSLGTGGANNSPLHF,TGTGCCAGCAGTCTCGGGACAGGGGGCGCGAATAATTCACCCCTCCACTTT
.,TRBV11-1,TRBJ2-7,.,CASSSGEYKQYF,TGTGCCAGCAGTTCGGGGGAGTACAAGCAGTACTTC
.,TRBV18,TRBJ2-1,.,CASSPSSGPTREQFF,TGTGCCAGCTCACCATCTTCAGGTCCAACGCGTGAGCAGTTCTTC
TRBD2,TRBV29-1,TRBJ2-3,few,CSVDTSVVTSTDTQYF,TGCAGCGTTGACACTAGCGTGGTCACTAGCACAGATACGCAGTATTTT
.,TRBV20-1,TRBJ1-1,.,CSARPAGQGLFTEAFF,TGCAGTGCTAGACCGGCGGGACAAGGTTTATTCACTGAAGCTTTCTTT
TRBD1,TRBV18,TRBJ2-1,.,CASSPQGQGNEQFF,TGTGCCAGCTCACCACAGGGACAGGGCAATGAGCAGTTCTTC
.,TRBV12-3/TRBV12-4,TRBJ1-1,.,CASSRRQARDEAFF,TGTGCCAGCAGCCGCCGACAGGCAAGGGATGAAGCTTTCTTT
TRBD1,TRBV20-1,TRBJ1-5,.,CSASDRDRRNQPQHF,TGCAGTGCTAGTGACCGGGACAGACGCAATCAGCCCCAGCATTTT
TRBD2,TRBV6-5,TRBJ2-1,.,CASTHLTSGKGLEQFF,TGTGCCAGCACCCACCTGACTAGCGGTAAAGGTCTTGAGCAGTTCTTC
.,TRBV23-1,TRBJ1-2,.,CASSQFPTADGYTF,TGCGCCAGCAGTCAATTCCCGACAGCTGATGGCTACACCTTC
.,TRBV2,TRBJ2-1,.,CASMKAEGPYNEQFF,TGTGCCAGCATGAAAGCGGAGGGGCCTTACAATGAGCAGTTCTTC
TRBD2,TRBV11-1,TRBJ2-2,.,CASSLRREWSGELFF,TGTGCCAGCAGCTTAAGGCGGGAGTGGAGCGGGGAGCTGTTTTTT
TRBD2,TRBV28,TRBJ2-3,once,CASRPPASGGIGQYF,TGTGCCAGCAGGCCTCCCGCTAGCGGGGGGATCGGGCAGTATTTT
TRBD1,TRBV24-1,TRBJ1-2,few,CATSDSGQANYGYTF,TGTGCCACCAGTGACTCGGGACAGGCTAACTATGGCTACACCTTC
.,TRBV18,TRBJ1-5,.,CASSRSGERSNQPQHF,TGTGCCAGCTCCCGGTCGGGTGAGAGGAGCAATCAGCCCCAGCATTTT
TRBD1,TRBV27,TRBJ1-1,.,CASSLSKGARFTEAFF,TGTGCCAGCAGTTTAAGCAAGGGGGCTCGATTTACTGAAGCTTTCTTT
TRBD1,TRBV6-1,TRBJ1-5,.,CATGQGRNQPQHF,TGCGCCACGGGACAGGGCCGCAATCAGCCCCAGCATTTT
TRBD2,TRBV5-5,TRBJ2-1,.,CASSLGNPGLVVEQFF,TGTGCCAGCAGCTTGGGCAACCCGGGACTAGTTGTTGAGCAGTTCTTC
.,TRBV9,TRBJ2-5,.,CASSVVGTFQETQYF,TGTGCCAGCAGCGTAGTTGGGACTTTTCAAGAGACCCAGTACTTC
TRBD1,TRBV28,TRBJ1-2,.,CASSIVGTDNYGYTF,TGTGCCAGCAGCATCGTTGGGACAGATAACTATGGCTACACCTTC
.,TRBV29-1,TRBJ1-1,.,CSVELVFTEAFF,TGCAGCGTTGAATTGGTGTTTACTGAAGCTTTCTTT
.,TRBV14,TRBJ2-7,.,CASSQHLGEGYEQYF,TGTGCCAGCAGCCAACATTTGGGGGAAGGGTACGAGCAGTACTTC
.,TRBV7-3,TRBJ2-1,few,CASSLTGSYNEQFF,TGTGCCAGCAGCTTAACGGGCTCCTACAATGAGCAGTTCTTC
.,TRBV7-8,TRBJ2-4,.,CASSLGAGEGIQYF,TGTGCCAGCAGCTTAGGGGCAGGGGAAGGGATTCAGTACTTC
.,TRBV5-4,TRBJ1-1,.,CASSFETANTEAFF,TGTGCCAGCAGCTTCGAGACAGCGAACACTGAAGCTTTCTTT
.,TRBV28,TRBJ1-5,.,CASSFDGTSQHF,TGTGCCAGCAGTTTCGACGGGACAAGCCAGCATTTT
TRBD2,TRBV2,TRBJ2-1,few,CASSEDLRGYNEQFF,TGTGCCAGCAGTGAAGATTTGCGGGGGTACAATGAGCAGTTCTTC
.,TRBV5-8,TRBJ2-1,few,CASSFPWGEISDEQFF,TGTGCCAGCAGCTTTCCTTGGGGGGAGATTAGTGATGAGCAGTTCTTC
.,TRBV2,TRBJ2-2,.,CASSEVFRDTGELFF,TGTGCCAGCAGTGAAGTGTTTAGGGACACCGGGGAGCTGTTTTTT
.,TRBV19,TRBJ1-4,.,CASSRNRNEKLFF,TGTGCCAGTAGTAGGAACAGAAATGAAAAACTGTTTTTT
TRBD2,TRBV20-1,TRBJ2-5,.,CSARGGGGQETQYF,TGCAGTGCTAGAGGTGGCGGGGGCCAAGAGACCCAGTACTTC
TRBD2,TRBV5-1,TRBJ2-3,.,CASSQQAGMSTDTQYF,TGCGCCAGCAGCCAGCAAGCGGGGATGTCCACAGATACGCAGTATTTT